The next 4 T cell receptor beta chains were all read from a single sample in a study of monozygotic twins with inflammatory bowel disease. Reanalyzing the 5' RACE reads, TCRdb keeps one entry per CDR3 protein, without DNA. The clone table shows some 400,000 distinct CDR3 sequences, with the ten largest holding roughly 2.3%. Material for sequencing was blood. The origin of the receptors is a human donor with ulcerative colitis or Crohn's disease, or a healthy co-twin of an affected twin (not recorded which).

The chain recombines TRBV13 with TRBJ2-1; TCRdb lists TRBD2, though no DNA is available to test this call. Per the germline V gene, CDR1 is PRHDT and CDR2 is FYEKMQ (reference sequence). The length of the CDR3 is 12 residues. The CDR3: CASSLEGHRQFF.

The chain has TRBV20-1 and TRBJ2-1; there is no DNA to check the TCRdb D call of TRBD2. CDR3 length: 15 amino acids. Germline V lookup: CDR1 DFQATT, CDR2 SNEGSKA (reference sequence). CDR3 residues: CSAPTSGSSYNEQFF.

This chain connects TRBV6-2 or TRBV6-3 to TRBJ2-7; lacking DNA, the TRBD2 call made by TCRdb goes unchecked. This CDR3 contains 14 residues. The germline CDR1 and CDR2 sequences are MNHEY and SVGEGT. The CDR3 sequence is CASSYSGARYEQYF.

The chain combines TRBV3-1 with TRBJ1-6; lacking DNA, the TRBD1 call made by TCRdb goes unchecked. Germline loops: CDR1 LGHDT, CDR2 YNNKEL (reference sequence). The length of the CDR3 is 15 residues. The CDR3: CASSQLGQSNSPLHF.